This T cell receptor beta chain derives from a study of blood T cell repertoires in COVID-19. Study information: PBMCs, B-cell-depleted T cells, or T cells provided the cDNA or gDNA that made up the material.

The length of the CDR3 is 12 residues. Original methodology: Quantification of nucleated cells was approximated via reference gene primer amplification. Assay: immunoSEQ multiplex PCR; the TCRdb copy retains only in-frame clones and omits some. The DNA gave D and trimming, while V, J and clone size come from that table. Of over 150,000 clones in the sample, around nine tenths were seen once. The sequence was obtained from a man between 40 and 49 years old with active or convalescent COVID-19. The specimen was peripheral blood. V usage is TRBV21-1 and J usage is TRBJ1-2; the table gives TRBD1 as D, unverified against the DNA. TRBV21-1 counts as a pseudogene. CDR3 bases: TGTGCCCGAACAGTGTCTAACTATGGCTACACCTTC. As protein: CARTVSNYGYTF.